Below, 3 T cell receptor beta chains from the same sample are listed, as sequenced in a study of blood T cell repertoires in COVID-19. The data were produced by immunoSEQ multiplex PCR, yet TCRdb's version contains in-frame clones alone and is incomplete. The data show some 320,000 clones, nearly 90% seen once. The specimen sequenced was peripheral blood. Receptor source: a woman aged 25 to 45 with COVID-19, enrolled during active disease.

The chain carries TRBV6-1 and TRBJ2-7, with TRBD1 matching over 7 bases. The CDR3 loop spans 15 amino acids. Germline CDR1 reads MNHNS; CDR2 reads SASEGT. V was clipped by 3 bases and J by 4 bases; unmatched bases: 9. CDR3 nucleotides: TGTGCCAGCAGTGACCGCGTGAGGGGGCAATACGAGCAGTACTTC. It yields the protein CASSDRVRGQYEQYF.

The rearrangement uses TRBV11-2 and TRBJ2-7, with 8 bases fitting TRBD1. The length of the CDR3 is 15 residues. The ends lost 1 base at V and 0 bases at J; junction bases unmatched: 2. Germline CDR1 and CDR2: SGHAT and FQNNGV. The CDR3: CASSLVTGGSYEQYF. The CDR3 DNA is TGTGCCAGCAGCTTAGTTACAGGGGGCTCCTACGAGCAGTACTTC.

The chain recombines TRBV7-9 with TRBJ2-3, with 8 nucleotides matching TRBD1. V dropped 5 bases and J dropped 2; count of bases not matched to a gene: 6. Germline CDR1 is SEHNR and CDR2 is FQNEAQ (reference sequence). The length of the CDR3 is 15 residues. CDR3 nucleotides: TGTGCCAGCAGCCTAGGGACAGGATACACAGATACGCAGTATTTT. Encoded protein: CASSLGTGYTDTQYF. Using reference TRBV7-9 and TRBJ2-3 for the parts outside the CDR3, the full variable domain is DTGVSQNPRHKITKRGQNVTFRCDPISEHNRLYWYRQTLGQGPEFLTYFQNEAQLEKSRLLSDRFSAERPKGSFSTLEIQRTEQGDSAMYLCASSLGTGYTDTQYFGPGTRLTVL.